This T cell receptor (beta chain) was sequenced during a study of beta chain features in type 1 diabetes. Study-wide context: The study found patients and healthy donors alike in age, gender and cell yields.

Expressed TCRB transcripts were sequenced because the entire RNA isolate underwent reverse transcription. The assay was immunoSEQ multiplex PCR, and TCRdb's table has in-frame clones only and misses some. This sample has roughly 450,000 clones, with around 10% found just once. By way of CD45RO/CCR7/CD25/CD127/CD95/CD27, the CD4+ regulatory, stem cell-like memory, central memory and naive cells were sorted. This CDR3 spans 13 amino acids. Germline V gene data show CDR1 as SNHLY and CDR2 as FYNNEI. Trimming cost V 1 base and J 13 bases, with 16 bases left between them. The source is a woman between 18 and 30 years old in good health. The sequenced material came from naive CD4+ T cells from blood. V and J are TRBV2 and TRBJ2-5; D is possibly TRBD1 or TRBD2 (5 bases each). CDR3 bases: TGTGCCAGCAGTGAAGTCCCGGGACCTTTACGGTACTTC. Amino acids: CASSEVPGPLRYF. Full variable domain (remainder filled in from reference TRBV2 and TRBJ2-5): EPEVTQTPSHQVTQMGQEVILRCVPISNHLYFYWYRQILGQKVEFLVSFYNNEISEKSEIFDDQFSVERPDGSNFTLKIRSTKLEDSAMYFCASSEVPGPLRYFGPGTRLLVL.